These T cell receptor beta chains were read from a single sample in a study of identical twins. MiXCR was run by TCRdb on the 5' RACE reads, yielding one entry per CDR3 protein. This sample carries 350,000 to 500,000 distinct CDR3 sequences, less than 20% of them seen once, and the ten largest clones take roughly 12%. Specimen: naive T cells sorted from blood. The receptors were gathered from a man aged 45 to 65 in good health. The CDR3 runs from the conserved cysteine through the conserved F or W. A D gene is named only where the DNA matches it firmly. The size field is filled for only some rows; it gives once, few, many or a size class.

D,length,size,J,V,CDR3,DNA
.,15,many,TRBJ2-1,TRBV20-1,CSAPPLGRIYNEQFF,TGCAGTGCTCCCCCCCTGGGGCGCATCTACAATGAGCAGTTCTTC
.,16,many,TRBJ2-5,TRBV20-1,CSAKLGRQQSKETQYF,TGCAGTGCTAAGTTGGGGAGACAGCAGAGTAAAGAGACCCAGTACTTC
.,15,few,TRBJ2-5,TRBV12-5,CASGLSRDPKETQYF,TGTGCTAGTGGTTTGTCACGGGATCCCAAAGAGACCCAGTACTTC
.,17,few,TRBJ1-1,TRBV20-1,CSARDPAVRSRGTEAFF,TGCAGTGCTAGAGATCCGGCGGTGCGGTCCCGAGGGACTGAAGCTTTCTTT
TRBD2,18,.,TRBJ2-3,TRBV11-1,CASSPTRTSGVSTDTQYF,TGTGCCAGCAGCCCGACCCGGACTAGCGGGGTTAGCACAGATACGCAGTATTTT
.,16,.,TRBJ1-5,TRBV6-2/TRBV6-3,CASSTPARVSNQPQHF,TGTGCCAGCAGTACCCCTGCTAGGGTCAGCAATCAGCCCCAGCATTTT
TRBD1,11,many,TRBJ1-1,TRBV29-1,CSVSQGAEAFF,TGCAGCGTTTCGCAGGGGGCTGAAGCTTTCTTT
TRBD2,14,many,TRBJ2-1,TRBV9,CASSDSGLDNEQFF,TGTGCCAGCAGCGATAGCGGACTAGACAATGAGCAGTTCTTC
.,15,many,TRBJ1-5,TRBV19,CASSISQGKNQPQHF,TGTGCCAGTAGTATCTCACAGGGTAAGAATCAGCCCCAGCATTTT
TRBD1,15,few,TRBJ2-2,TRBV6-5,CASSYSVTGAGELFF,TGTGCCAGCAGTTACTCGGTTACAGGGGCCGGGGAGCTGTTTTTT
.,14,many,TRBJ2-1,TRBV5-6,CASSLRNNPSEQFF,TGTGCCAGCAGCTTGCGGAACAACCCCAGTGAGCAGTTCTTC
.,14,few,TRBJ2-1,TRBV29-1,CSVGVTWRGNEQFF,TGCAGCGTTGGCGTGACATGGAGGGGCAATGAGCAGTTCTTC
.,14,.,TRBJ2-3,TRBV12-3/TRBV12-4,CASSRQRSTDTQYF,TGTGCCAGCAGCAGACAGAGGAGCACAGATACGCAGTATTTT
.,15,.,TRBJ2-1,TRBV5-5,CASSLEGNSYNEQFF,TGTGCCAGCAGCTTGGAAGGCAACTCCTACAATGAGCAGTTCTTC
TRBD1,16,few,TRBJ1-2,TRBV12-3/TRBV12-4,CASIPGQGARGYGYTF,TGTGCCAGCATACCGGGACAGGGGGCGCGCGGCTATGGCTACACCTTC
.,15,.,TRBJ2-5,TRBV5-5,CASSLDRGGRETQYF,TGTGCCAGCAGCTTGGACAGGGGGGGCCGAGAGACCCAGTACTTC
TRBD1,15,few,TRBJ2-7,TRBV15,CATKDYRGPYYEQYF,TGTGCCACCAAAGACTACAGGGGGCCCTATTACGAGCAGTACTTC
.,14,many,TRBJ2-7,TRBV4-1,CASSQGRQGYEQYF,TGCGCCAGCAGCCAAGGGCGGCAGGGGTACGAGCAGTACTTC
.,15,few,TRBJ2-7,TRBV7-9,CASNPLVGVRNEQYF,TGTGCCAGCAACCCGTTGGTAGGGGTGAGGAACGAGCAGTACTTC
TRBD2,16,few,TRBJ2-7,TRBV28,CASRTFLAGGPDEQYF,TGTGCCAGCAGGACATTCCTAGCGGGAGGGCCAGACGAGCAGTACTTC
TRBD2,14,few,TRBJ2-1,TRBV25-1,CASSASGGYNEQFF,TGTGCCAGCAGTGCTAGCGGGGGTTACAATGAGCAGTTCTTC
.,13,.,TRBJ2-7,TRBV12-3/TRBV12-4,CASSPDGIYEQYF,TGTGCCAGCAGTCCTGACGGGATATACGAGCAGTACTTC
TRBD1,18,many,TRBJ1-2,TRBV10-3,CAISTFGTGSTPNYGYTF,TGTGCCATCAGTACCTTTGGGACAGGCTCGACCCCTAACTATGGCTACACCTTC
.,15,few,TRBJ1-1,TRBV5-1,CASSLQRPEDTEAFF,TGCGCCAGCAGCTTGCAACGGCCCGAGGACACTGAAGCTTTCTTT
.,15,.,TRBJ2-3,TRBV28,CASSSTNRAIFSQYF,TGTGCCAGCAGTTCTACAAACCGGGCCATTTTTTCGCAGTATTTT
.,15,few,TRBJ2-7,TRBV9,CASSVEGTSTYEQYF,TGTGCCAGCAGCGTAGAAGGGACCTCCACCTACGAGCAGTACTTC
TRBD1,15,few,TRBJ2-1,TRBV12-3/TRBV12-4,CASTLYRGSYNEQFF,TGTGCCAGCACCCTCTACAGGGGTTCCTACAATGAGCAGTTCTTC
.,16,few,TRBJ2-2,TRBV20-1,CSAHHPGYSKAGELFF,TGCAGTGCTCACCACCCGGGCTACTCTAAGGCCGGGGAGCTGTTTTTT
.,17,.,TRBJ2-6,TRBV4-2,CASSQAEEVAGANVLTF,TGTGCCAGCAGCCAAGCAGAAGAGGTTGCTGGGGCCAACGTCCTGACTTTC
.,13,few,TRBJ1-5,TRBV6-2/TRBV6-3,CASSFQLGQPQHF,TGTGCCAGCAGTTTCCAGTTGGGTCAGCCCCAGCATTTT
.,12,.,TRBJ2-7,TRBV6-2/TRBV6-3,CASSNAGGEQYF,TGTGCCAGCAGCAATGCCGGTGGCGAGCAGTACTTC
.,14,few,TRBJ1-2,TRBV28,CASAPGPINYGYTF,TGTGCCAGTGCCCCGGGACCGATCAACTATGGCTACACCTTC
TRBD2,14,many,TRBJ2-3,TRBV7-3,CASSARLATDTQYF,TGTGCCAGCAGCGCCCGACTAGCGACAGATACGCAGTATTTT
TRBD2,15,.,TRBJ2-7,TRBV10-3,CAISMSAGGSSEQYF,TGTGCCATCAGTATGTCGGCGGGAGGATCTTCCGAGCAGTACTTC
.,13,few,TRBJ2-1,TRBV2,CASSGGPRPEQFF,TGTGCCAGCAGTGGGGGACCCCGGCCTGAGCAGTTCTTC
TRBD1,15,few,TRBJ2-3,TRBV20-1,CSATERGRGTDTQYF,TGCAGTGCTACGGAACGGGGCAGGGGGACAGATACGCAGTATTTT
TRBD2,16,.,TRBJ2-1,TRBV4-3,CASSQWTSGTYNEQFF,TGCGCCAGCAGCCAATGGACTAGCGGAACCTACAATGAGCAGTTCTTC
.,14,.,TRBJ2-7,TRBV12-3/TRBV12-4,CASSPGTVDYEQYF,TGTGCCAGCAGCCCCGGGACGGTTGACTACGAGCAGTACTTC
TRBD1,16,few,TRBJ2-1,TRBV12-3/TRBV12-4,CASSLFLQGGYNEQFF,TGTGCCAGCAGTTTATTTTTACAGGGGGGCTACAATGAGCAGTTCTTC